The subject of this entry is one T cell receptor (beta chain). Its cognate antigen is unknown. This entry is derived from a study of cytomegalovirus exposure and HLA in healthy donors. CDR3 length: 15 residues. Germline V CDR1 and CDR2: SGHRS, YFSETQ. V gave up 2 bases and J gave up 0 bases, with 12 bases separating them. PCR amplification relied on 60 Vbeta primers (plus 13 Jbeta primers). Data came from immunoSEQ multiplex PCR; TCRdb stores just in-frame clones and leaves some out. The profile shows 110,000 to 150,000 clones, around 72% of them singletons. Notes on the study in general: When a later analysis compared HLA-associated TCR beta chains with equally common others, the HLA-associated chains turned out to be more clonally expanded and to have lower generation probabilities. Across donors, sequencing depth was assumed by presence/absence analyses to be roughly uniform. Most TCR sequences were rare, but some public TCRs occurred in many donors.

This receptor was identified in a man aged 35 to 55 in good health and CMV-seronegative. Sequenced input: PBMCs. The chain combines TRBV5-1 with TRBJ2-7; D is uncertain. CDR3 sequence reads: CASSLTRPGSYEQYF. For the CDR3, the DNA is TGCGCCAGCAGCTTAACCAGGCCAGGCTCCTACGAGCAGTACTTC.